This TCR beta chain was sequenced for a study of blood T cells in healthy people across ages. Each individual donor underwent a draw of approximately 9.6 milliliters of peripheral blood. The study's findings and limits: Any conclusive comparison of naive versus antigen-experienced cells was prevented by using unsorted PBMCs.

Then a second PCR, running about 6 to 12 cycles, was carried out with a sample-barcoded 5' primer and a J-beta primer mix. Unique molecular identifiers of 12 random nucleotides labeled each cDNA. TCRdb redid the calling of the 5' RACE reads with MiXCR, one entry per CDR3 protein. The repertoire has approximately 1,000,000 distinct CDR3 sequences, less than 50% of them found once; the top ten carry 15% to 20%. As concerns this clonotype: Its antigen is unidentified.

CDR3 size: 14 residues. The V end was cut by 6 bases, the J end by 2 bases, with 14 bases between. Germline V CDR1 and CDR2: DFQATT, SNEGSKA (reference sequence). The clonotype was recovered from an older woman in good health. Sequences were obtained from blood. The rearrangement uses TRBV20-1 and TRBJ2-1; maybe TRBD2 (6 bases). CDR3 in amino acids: CSASRDSTYNEQFF. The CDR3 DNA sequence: TGCAGTGCCTCGCGGGACTCCACCTACAATGAGCAGTTCTTC.